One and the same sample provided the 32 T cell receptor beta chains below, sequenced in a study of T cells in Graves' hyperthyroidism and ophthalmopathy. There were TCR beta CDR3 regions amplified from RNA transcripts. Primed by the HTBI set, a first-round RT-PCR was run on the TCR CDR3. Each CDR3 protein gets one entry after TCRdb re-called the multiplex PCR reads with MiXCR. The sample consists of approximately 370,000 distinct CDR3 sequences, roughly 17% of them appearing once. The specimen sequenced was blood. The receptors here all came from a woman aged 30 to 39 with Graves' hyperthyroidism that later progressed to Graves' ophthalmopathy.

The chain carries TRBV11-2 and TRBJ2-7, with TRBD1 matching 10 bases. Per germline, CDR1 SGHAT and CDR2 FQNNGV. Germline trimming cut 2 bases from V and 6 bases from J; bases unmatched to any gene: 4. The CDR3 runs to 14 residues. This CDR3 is CASSLNRDRGEQYF. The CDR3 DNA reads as TGTGCCAGCAGCTTAAACCGGGACAGGGGCGAGCAGTACTTC. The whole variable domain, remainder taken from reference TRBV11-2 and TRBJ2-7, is EAGVAQSPRYKIIEKRQSVAFWCNPISGHATLYWYQQILGQGPKLLIQFQNNGVVDDSQLPKDRFSAERLKGVDSTLKIQPAKLEDSAVYLCASSLNRDRGEQYFGPGTRLTVT.

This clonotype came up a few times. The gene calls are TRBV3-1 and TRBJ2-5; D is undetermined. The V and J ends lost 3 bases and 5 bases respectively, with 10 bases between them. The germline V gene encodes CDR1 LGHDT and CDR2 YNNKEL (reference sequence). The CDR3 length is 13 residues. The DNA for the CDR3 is TGTGCCAGCAGCCACAATACCGGGGAGACCCAGTACTTC. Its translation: CASSHNTGETQYF.

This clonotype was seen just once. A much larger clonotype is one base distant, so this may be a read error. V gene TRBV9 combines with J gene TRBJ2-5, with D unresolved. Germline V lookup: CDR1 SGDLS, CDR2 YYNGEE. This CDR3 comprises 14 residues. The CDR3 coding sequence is TGTGCCGGCAGCGTAGGCCAGGTCCAAGAGACCCAGTACTTC. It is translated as CAGSVGQVQETQYF.

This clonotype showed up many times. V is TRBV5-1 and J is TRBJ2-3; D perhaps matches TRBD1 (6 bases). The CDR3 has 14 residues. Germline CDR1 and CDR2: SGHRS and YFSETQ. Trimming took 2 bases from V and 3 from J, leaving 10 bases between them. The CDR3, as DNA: TGCGCCAGCAGCTTACGGACAGCGACAGATACGCAGTATTTT. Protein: CASSLRTATDTQYF.

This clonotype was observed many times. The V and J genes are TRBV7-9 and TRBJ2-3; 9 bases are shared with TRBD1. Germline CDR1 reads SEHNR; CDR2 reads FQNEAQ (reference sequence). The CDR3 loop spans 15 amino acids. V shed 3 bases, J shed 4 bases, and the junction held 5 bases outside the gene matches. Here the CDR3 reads CASSFVGQGADTQYF. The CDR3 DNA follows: TGTGCCAGCAGCTTTGTGGGACAGGGAGCAGATACGCAGTATTTT.

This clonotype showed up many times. CDR3: CACRSLSYNSPLHF. In nucleotides, the CDR3 is TGTGCCTGCAGGAGCCTCTCCTATAATTCACCCCTCCACTTT. This rearrangement joins TRBV30 to TRBJ1-6; D remains unclear. The ends were cut back, 6 bases at V and 0 bases at J, with 9 bases in the middle. Per the germline V gene, CDR1 is GTSNPN and CDR2 is SVGIG (reference sequence). The CDR3 has 14 amino acids.

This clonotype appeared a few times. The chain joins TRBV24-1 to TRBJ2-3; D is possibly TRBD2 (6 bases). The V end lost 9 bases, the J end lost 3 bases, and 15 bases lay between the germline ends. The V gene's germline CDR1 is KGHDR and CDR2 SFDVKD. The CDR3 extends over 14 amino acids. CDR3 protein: CATGQRGGTDTQYF. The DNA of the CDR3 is TGTGCCACCGGACAAAGGGGAGGAACAGATACGCAGTATTTT.

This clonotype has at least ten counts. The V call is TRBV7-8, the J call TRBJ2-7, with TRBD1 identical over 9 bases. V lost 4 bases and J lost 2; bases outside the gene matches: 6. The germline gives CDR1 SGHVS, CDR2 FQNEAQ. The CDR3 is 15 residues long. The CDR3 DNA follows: TGTGCCAGCAGCTCACCGGGGACAGGGCCCTACGAGCAGTACTTC. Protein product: CASSSPGTGPYEQYF.

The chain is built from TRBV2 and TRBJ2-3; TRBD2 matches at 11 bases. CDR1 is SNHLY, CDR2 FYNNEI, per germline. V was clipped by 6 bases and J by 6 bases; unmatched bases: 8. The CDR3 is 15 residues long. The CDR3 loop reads CASRRLAGGGDTQYF. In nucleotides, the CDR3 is TGTGCCAGCAGACGTCTAGCGGGAGGTGGGGATACGCAGTATTTT.

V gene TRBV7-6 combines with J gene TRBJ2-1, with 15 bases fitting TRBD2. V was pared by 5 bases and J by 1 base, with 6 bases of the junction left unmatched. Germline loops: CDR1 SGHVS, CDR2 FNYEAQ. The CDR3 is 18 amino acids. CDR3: CASSPGTSGGSSYNEQFF. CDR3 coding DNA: TGTGCCAGCAGCCCGGGGACTAGCGGGGGGTCTTCCTACAATGAGCAGTTCTTC.

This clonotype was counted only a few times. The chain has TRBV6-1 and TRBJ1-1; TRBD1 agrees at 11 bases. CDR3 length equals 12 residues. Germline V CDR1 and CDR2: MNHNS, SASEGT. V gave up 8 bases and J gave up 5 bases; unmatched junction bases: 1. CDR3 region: CASGQGATEAFF. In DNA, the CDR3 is TGTGCCAGCGGACAGGGGGCAACTGAAGCTTTCTTT.

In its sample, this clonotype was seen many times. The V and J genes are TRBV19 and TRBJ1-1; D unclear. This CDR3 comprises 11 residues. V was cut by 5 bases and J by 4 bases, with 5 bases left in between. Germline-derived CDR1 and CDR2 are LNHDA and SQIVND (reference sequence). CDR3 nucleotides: TGTGCCAGTAGTCGGAGCACTGAAGCTTTCTTT. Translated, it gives CASSRSTEAFF.

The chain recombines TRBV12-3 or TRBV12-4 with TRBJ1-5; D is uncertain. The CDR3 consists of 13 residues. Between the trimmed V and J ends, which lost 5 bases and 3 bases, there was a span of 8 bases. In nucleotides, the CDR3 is TGTGCCAGCAGTCGGACGGTCAATCAGCCCCAGCATTTT. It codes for CASSRTVNQPQHF.

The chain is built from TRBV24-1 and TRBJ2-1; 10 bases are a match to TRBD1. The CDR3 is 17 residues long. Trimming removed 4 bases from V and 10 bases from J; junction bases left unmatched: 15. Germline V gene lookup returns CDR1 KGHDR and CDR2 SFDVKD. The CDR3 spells CATSDSTGGSRLEEQFF. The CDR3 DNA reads TGTGCCACCAGTGACTCGACAGGGGGCAGTCGTCTAGAGGAGCAGTTCTTC.

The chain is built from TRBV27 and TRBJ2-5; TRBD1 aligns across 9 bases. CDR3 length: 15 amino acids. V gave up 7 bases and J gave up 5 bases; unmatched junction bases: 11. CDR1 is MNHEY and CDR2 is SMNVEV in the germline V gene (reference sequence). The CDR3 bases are TGTGCCAGCAAGTCAGAGACAGGGGGTTCGGAGACCCAGTACTTC. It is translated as CASKSETGGSETQYF.

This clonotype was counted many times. The CDR3 DNA follows: TGTGCCGTACGGCGCCGGGACCCCGGGGAGCTGTTTTTT. It specifies CAVRRRDPGELFF. The rearrangement uses TRBV12-3 or TRBV12-4 and TRBJ2-2, with D tentatively TRBD1 or TRBD2 (5 bases each). The CDR3 is 13 residues long. Trimming removed 11 bases from V and 6 bases from J, with 16 bases in between.

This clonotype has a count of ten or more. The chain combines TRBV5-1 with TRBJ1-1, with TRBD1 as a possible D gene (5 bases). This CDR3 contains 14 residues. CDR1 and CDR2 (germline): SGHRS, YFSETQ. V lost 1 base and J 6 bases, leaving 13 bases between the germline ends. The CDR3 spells CASSLTTGFAEAFF. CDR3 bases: TGCGCCAGCAGCTTGACAACAGGTTTCGCTGAAGCTTTCTTT.

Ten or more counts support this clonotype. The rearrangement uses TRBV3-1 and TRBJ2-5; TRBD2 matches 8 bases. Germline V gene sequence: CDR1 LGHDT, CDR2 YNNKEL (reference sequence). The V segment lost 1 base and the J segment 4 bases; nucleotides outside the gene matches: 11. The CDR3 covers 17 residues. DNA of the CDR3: TGTGCCAGCAGCCAAGCGTTTCGAGCGGGAGTGGTAGAGACCCAGTACTTC. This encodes CASSQAFRAGVVETQYF.

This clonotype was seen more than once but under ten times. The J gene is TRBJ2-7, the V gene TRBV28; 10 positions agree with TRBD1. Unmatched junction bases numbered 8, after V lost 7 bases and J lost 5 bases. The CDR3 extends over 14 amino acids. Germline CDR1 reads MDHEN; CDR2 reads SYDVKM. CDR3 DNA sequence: TGTGCCAGCACCGCGGGACAGGGGTTCCACGAGCAGTACTTC. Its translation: CASTAGQGFHEQYF.

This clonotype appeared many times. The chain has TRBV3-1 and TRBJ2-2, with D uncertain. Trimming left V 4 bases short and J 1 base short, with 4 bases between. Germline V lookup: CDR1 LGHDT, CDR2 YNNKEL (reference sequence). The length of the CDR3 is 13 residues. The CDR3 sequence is CASSRRNTGELFF. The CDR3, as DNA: TGTGCCAGCAGCCGACGGAACACCGGGGAGCTGTTTTTT.

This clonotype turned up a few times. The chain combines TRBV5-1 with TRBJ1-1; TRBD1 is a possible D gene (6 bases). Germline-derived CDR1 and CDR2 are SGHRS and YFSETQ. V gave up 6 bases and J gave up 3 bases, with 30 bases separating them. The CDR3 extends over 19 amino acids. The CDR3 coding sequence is TGCGCCAGCAAACCCGGACGACAGGCGCGACTGGTGGCGGACACTGAAGCTTTCTTT. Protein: CASKPGRQARLVADTEAFF.

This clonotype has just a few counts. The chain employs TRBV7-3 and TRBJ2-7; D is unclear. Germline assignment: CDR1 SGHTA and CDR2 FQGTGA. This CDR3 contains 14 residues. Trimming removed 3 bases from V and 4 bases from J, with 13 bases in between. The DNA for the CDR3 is TGTGCCAGCAGCTTTATCCCCCTATTATACGAGCAGTACTTC. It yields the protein CASSFIPLLYEQYF.

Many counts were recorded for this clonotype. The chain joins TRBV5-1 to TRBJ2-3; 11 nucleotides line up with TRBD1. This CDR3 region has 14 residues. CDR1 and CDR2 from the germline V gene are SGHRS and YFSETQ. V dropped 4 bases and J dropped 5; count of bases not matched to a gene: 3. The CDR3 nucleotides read TGCGCCAGCAGCCCGGGACAGGGGGAAGATACGCAGTATTTT. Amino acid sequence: CASSPGQGEDTQYF. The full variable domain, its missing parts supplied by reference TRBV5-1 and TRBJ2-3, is KAGVTQTPRYLIKTRGQQVTLSCSPISGHRSVSWYQQTPGQGLQFLFEYFSETQRNKGNFPGRFSGRQFSNSRSEMNVSTLELGDSALYLCASSPGQGEDTQYFGPGTRLTVL.

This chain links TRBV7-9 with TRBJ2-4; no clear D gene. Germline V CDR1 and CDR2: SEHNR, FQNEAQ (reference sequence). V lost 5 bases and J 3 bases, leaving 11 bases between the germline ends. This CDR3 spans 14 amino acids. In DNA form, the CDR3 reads TGTGCCAGCAGCGACGAGTTGGGCAAAAACATTCAGTACTTC. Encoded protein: CASSDELGKNIQYF.

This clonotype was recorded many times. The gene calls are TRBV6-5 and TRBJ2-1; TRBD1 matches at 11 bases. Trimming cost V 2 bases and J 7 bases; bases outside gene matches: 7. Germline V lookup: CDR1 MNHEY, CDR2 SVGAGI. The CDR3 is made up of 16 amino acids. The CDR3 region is CASSYPKGQGVNEQFF. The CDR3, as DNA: TGTGCCAGCAGTTACCCCAAGGGACAGGGGGTTAATGAGCAGTTCTTC.

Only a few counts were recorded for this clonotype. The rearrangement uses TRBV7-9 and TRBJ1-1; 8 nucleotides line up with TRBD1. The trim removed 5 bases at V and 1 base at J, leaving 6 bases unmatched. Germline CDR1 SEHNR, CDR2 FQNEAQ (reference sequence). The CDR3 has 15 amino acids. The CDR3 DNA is TGTGCCAGCAGCCCAGGGGACAGGTCGAACACTGAAGCTTTCTTT. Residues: CASSPGDRSNTEAFF.

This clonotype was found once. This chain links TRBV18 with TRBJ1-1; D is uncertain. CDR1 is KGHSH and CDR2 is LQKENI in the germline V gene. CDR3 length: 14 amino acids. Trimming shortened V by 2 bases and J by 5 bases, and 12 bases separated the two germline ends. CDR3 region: CASSPYPMGTEAFF. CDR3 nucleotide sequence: TGTGCCAGCTCACCATATCCAATGGGGACTGAAGCTTTCTTT.

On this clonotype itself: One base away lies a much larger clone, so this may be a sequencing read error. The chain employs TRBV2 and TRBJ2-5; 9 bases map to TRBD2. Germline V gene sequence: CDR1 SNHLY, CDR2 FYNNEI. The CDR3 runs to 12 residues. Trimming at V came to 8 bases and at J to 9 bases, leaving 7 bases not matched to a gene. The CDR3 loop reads CASAGGSEAQYF. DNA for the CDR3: TGTGCCAGCGCGGGGGGGAGTGAGGCCCAGTACTTC.

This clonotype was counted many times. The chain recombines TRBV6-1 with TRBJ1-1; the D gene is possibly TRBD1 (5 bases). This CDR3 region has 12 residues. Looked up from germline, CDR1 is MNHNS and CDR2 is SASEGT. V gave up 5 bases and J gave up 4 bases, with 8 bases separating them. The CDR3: CASSRGGTEAFF. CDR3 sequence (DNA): TGTGCCAGCAGTAGGGGAGGCACTGAAGCTTTCTTT.

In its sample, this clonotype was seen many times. In DNA form, the CDR3 reads TGTGCCAGCAGTGAACTTAGTACGGACACTGAAGCTTTCTTT. It codes for CASSELSTDTEAFF. The chain links TRBV27 to TRBJ1-1; D gene unclear. The CDR3 is 14 amino acids. V lost 5 bases and J 3 bases, leaving 13 bases between the germline ends. The V gene's germline CDR1 is MNHEY and CDR2 SMNVEV (reference sequence).

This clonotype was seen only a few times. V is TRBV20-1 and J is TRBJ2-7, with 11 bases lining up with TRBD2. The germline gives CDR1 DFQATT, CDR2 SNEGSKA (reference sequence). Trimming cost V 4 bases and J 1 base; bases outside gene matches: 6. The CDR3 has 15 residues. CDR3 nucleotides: TGCAGTGCTATAGGCACTAGCGGGAGTTCCTACGAGCAGTACTTC. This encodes CSAIGTSGSSYEQYF.

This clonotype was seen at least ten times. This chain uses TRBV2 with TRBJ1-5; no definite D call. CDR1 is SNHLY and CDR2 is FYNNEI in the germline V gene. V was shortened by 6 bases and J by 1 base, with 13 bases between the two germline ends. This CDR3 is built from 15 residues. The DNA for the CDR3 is TGTGCCAGCAGAGGCGCCATCCGCAGCAATCAGCCCCAGCATTTT. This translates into CASRGAIRSNQPQHF.